This TCR beta chain is from a study of CD8 T cells in Susac syndrome. Random hexamers were used to reverse transcribe the RNA input (0.5 to 1 ug). From the immunoSEQ multiplex PCR reads, TCRdb called clonotypes with MiXCR, one entry per CDR3 protein. The table includes almost 450,000 distinct CDR3 sequences, more than 80% detected once. TCR beta sequencing was performed on blood CD8+ and CD4+ T cells. Per germline, CDR1 MDHEN and CDR2 SYDVKM. The CDR3 is made up of 15 amino acids. Trimming removed 6 bases at V and 1 base at J, with 15 bases between. What was sequenced was CD8+ T cells from PBMCs. This chain links TRBV28 with TRBJ1-1; D is ambiguous. The receptor comes from a human donor with multiple sclerosis. The CDR3 DNA reads as TGTGCCAGCAGCTCCGGCCGGGAATGGAACACTGAAGCTTTCTTT. Amino acids: CASSSGREWNTEAFF.